This T cell receptor beta chain was sequenced for a study of OX40 agonist ivuxolimab in advanced cancers. Across the study: Around 40% of patients had received prior checkpoint inhibitor therapy.

If patients had autoimmune disease history or systemic immunosuppression, they were excluded. Sequencing used immunoSEQ multiplex PCR; TCRdb keeps in-frame clones, though not all of them. The top ten clones hold 30% to 45% of a sample with about 7,000 clones, 65% to 80% of them seen once. Germline loops: CDR1 LGHNT, CDR2 FRNRAP. The CDR3 has 13 residues. J lost 2 bases, V lost 8 bases, and 5 bases had no gene match. The receptor was derived from an adult with an advanced solid tumor such as melanoma, head and neck, liver or kidney cancer. The chain recombines TRBV12-5 with TRBJ2-7, with 8 bases matching TRBD2. The source material was CD4+ or CD8+ T cells sorted from blood, sampled in a trial of the OX40 agonist ivuxolimab. CDR3: CASYSGKAYEQYF. DNA of the CDR3: TGTGCTAGTTATAGCGGGAAGGCCTACGAGCAGTACTTC.